The present T cell receptor (beta chain) was sequenced within a study of preoperative IRX-2 immunotherapy in early breast cancer. Described treatment: preoperative locoregional IRX-2 cytokine immunotherapy. Germline V gene lookup returns CDR1 KGHSH and CDR2 LQKENI. V shed 3 bases, J shed 0 bases, and the junction held 1 base outside the gene matches. The CDR3 is 16 residues long. Sequenced by immunoSEQ multiplex PCR; TCRdb stores in-frame clones only, minus some. Among about 98,000 clones listed, around 86% were seen once. Specimen: tumor tissue, collected after IRX-2 immunotherapy. V usage is TRBV18 and J usage is TRBJ1-3, with TRBD1 matching 11 bases. The origin of this receptor is a human donor with breast cancer. CDR3 sequence: CASSPGTGGSGNTIYF. As DNA, the CDR3 is TGTGCCAGCTCACCCGGGACAGGGGGCTCTGGAAACACCATATATTTT.